These 5 T cell receptor beta chains originate from one sample sequenced in a study of a mutant IDH1 vaccine in newly diagnosed glioma. Their target antigens are unknown. The table came from immunoSEQ multiplex PCR; TCRdb's copy has only in-frame clones and leaves some out. The sample lists 57,000 or so clones, roughly four fifths occurring once. Specified time point: week 11, during vaccination. Vaccine doses each comprised 300 ug of mutant IDH1 20-mer peptide, with topical imiquimod. This specimen was PBMCs, taken from a glioma patient whose treatment included an IDH1 peptide vaccine. These receptors were taken from a man under 40 with glioma.

The J gene is TRBJ2-7, the V gene TRBV7-6, with 10 nucleotides matching TRBD2. The V and J ends lost 5 bases and 2 bases, in that order; junction bases with no gene match: 6. CDR1 is SGHVS and CDR2 is FNYEAQ in the germline V gene. CDR3 length: 15 residues. The CDR3 DNA reads TGTGCCAGCAGCCCCAGCGGGGGGGCCCCCTACGAGCAGTACTTC. The encoded protein is CASSPSGGAPYEQYF.

The gene calls are TRBV27 and TRBJ2-7; 7 bases are a match to TRBD1. Per germline, CDR1 MNHEY and CDR2 SMNVEV (reference sequence). The CDR3 length is 14 residues. The V gene end was trimmed by 6 bases and the J gene end by 4 bases; junction bases not matched to a gene: 9. CDR3 in amino acids: CASSWGQNLYEQYF. CDR3 nucleotides: TGTGCCAGCAGCTGGGGACAGAACTTATACGAGCAGTACTTC.

For this clone: This sample includes further DNA sequences coding for the same CDR3. The V and J genes are TRBV29-1 and TRBJ1-1; D is undetermined. Trimming shortened V by 4 bases and J by 2 bases, and 8 bases separated the two germline ends. The CDR3 runs 12 residues. CDR1 SQVTM and CDR2 ANQGSEA come from the germline V gene. The chain's CDR3 is CSVGSPNTEAFF. CDR3 nucleotide sequence: TGCAGCGTTGGATCCCCTAACACTGAAGCTTTCTTT.

The CDR3, as DNA: TGCGCCAGCAGCTTGGCCGGGACAGGGATGACCGGGGAGCTGTTTTTT. Encoded protein: CASSLAGTGMTGELFF. The V call is TRBV5-1, the J call TRBJ2-2; 9 bases line up with TRBD1. CDR3 length: 16 residues. Per the germline V gene, CDR1 is SGHRS and CDR2 is YFSETQ. The V and J ends lost 0 bases and 5 bases, in that order; junction bases with no gene match: 5.

CDR3 DNA sequence: TGCGCCAGCAGCCTGACAGGGGGTACGAAAGAGACCCAGTACTTC. This gives the protein CASSLTGGTKETQYF. J is TRBJ2-5 and V is TRBV5-1; the match to TRBD1 covers 9 bases. V lost 4 bases and J lost 3; bases outside the gene matches: 7. Per the germline V gene, CDR1 is SGHRS and CDR2 is YFSETQ. The CDR3 totals 15 residues.